Shown below are 5 T cell receptor beta chains from a single sample sequenced in a study of T cells in women clearing cervical HPV infection. Sequencing used immunoSEQ multiplex PCR; TCRdb keeps in-frame clones, though not all of them. The sample's table shows some 28,000 clones. Sequenced sample: blood buffy coat. These TCRs come from a woman aged 18 to 75 with a cervical HPV16 infection that either progressed to CIN3+ or cleared (not recorded which).

In the case of this clone: The read finishes 3 residues shy of the CDR3 end, and the germline J gene is used to complete it. The genes are TRBV20-1 and TRBJ2-5; 12 positions agree with TRBD2. V was clipped by 5 bases and J by 2 bases; unmatched bases: 6. The CDR3 loop spans 15 amino acids. From germline, CDR1 is DFQATT and CDR2 SNEGSKA (reference sequence). The covered CDR3 bases are TGCAGTGCTCCCGACGGACTAGCGGGGCAAGAGACC. Protein product: CSAPDGLAGQET. The CDR3 reads in full as CSAPDGLAGQETQYF.

A remark on this clone: The CDR3 extends 3 residues past the end of the read, so its final part is completed from the germline J gene. The genes are TRBV7-6 and TRBJ1-2; a possible D gene is TRBD1 (6 bases). Trimming removed 4 bases at V and 6 bases at J, with 12 bases between. Germline CDR1 SGHVS, CDR2 FNYEAQ. The CDR3 loop spans 13 amino acids. The CDR3 sequence is CASSSRGGHGYTF. The DNA read from the CDR3 is TGTGCCAGCAGCTCCCGGGGGGGCCATGGC.

Concerning this clone itself: Read coverage stops 3 residues before the CDR3 terminus; the germline J gene supplies the remainder. The rearrangement links TRBV5-6 to TRBJ1-5; unclear D gene. CDR1 SGHDT and CDR2 YYEEEE come from the germline V gene. The CDR3 sequence is 15 residues long. The germline V and J ends were trimmed by 0 bases and 8 bases, with 15 bases remaining between them. The CDR3 bases that were read are TGTGCCAGCAGCTTGGGCCACCTCCATAGGGAGCCC. Translating it yields CASSLGHLHREP. In full, the CDR3 reads CASSLGHLHREPQHF.

Notes on this clone: Sequencing ends 3 residues short of the CDR3 end; the germline J gene provides the rest. This rearrangement joins TRBV7-6 to TRBJ2-1, with 12 bases fitting TRBD2. This CDR3 contains 17 residues. The ends lost 5 bases at V and 0 bases at J; junction bases unmatched: 5. The germline V gene has CDR1 SGHVS and CDR2 FNYEAQ. This CDR3 reads CASSAGLAGSSYNEQFF. CDR3 DNA, as far as it was read: TGTGCCAGCAGCGCCGGACTAGCGGGAAGCTCCTACAATGAG.

Of note for this clone: Read data end 3 residues before the CDR3 end; the end is taken from the germline J gene. The J gene is TRBJ1-2, the V gene TRBV7-2; 7 nucleotides line up with TRBD1. There are 14 residues in the CDR3. Germline CDR1 SGHTA, CDR2 FQGNSA. This CDR3 is CASSSSGQYYGYTF. CDR3 DNA (partial): TGTGCCAGCAGCTCCTCGGGACAGTATTACGGC.